This TCR beta chain was identified in a study of cytotoxic CD8 clonotypes in ibrutinib-treated CLL (dated by TCRdb to the early 2020s). General notes on the study: The cohort had around twelve relapsed/refractory and 15 treatment-naive patients; approximately 18 were IGHV unmutated. Responses were partial in approximately 24 patients and complete in 2; after median approximately 69 months follow-up, about 14 stayed in remission and roughly twelve progressed. Response samples were obtained after a median of 12 months of treatment, with a range of about 6 to 40 months. Samples averaged approximately 260,000 productive templates and roughly 86,000 productive rearrangements. Of the approximately 94 people in the trial, about two dozen had longitudinal samples available. Cryopreserved peripheral blood mononuclear cells were collected before treatment, at response, and at either disease progression or sustained remission.

Each clonotype received, on average, 10x coverage in deep resolution sequencing performed on a MiSeq, where the target depth lay between 1 in 1 million and 1 in 200,000 T cells. The immunoSEQ hsTCRB Kit was used to generate the TCR beta libraries. In the authors' own workflow: Data were analyzed with ImmunoSEQ Data Assistant and ImmunoSEQ Analyzer, with V, D and J genes assigned per IMGT definitions. Clonality, which ranges from 0 to 1, was calculated by subtracting the normalized Shannon entropy of productive rearrangement frequencies from one. Public clonotype analysis was restricted to overrepresented clonotypes comprising at least 0.05% of each patient's repertoire. Approximately 12 age-matched healthy donor repertoires from immuneACCESS were used as controls for clonality. TCRdb retrieved this table from immuneACCESS and kept in-frame rearrangements only. Not all clones are present; in checked studies, unresolved V genes account for under half, and no reason is known for the remainder. V, J and clone size derive from that table, while D and trimming were established from the DNA sequence. The sample table lists 25,000 to 30,000 clones, 62% of them with a count of one. Clones ranked in the top ten supply 12% to 15% of the sample.

The full study reports these points: Public clonotypes were rare and either contracted or stayed stable during treatment, and the rise in clonality at ibrutinib response reflected the expansion of private clonotypes. Sampling times were not matched between patients in sustained remission and patients whose disease was progressing, and lymph node repertoires were not examined. Clonality rose at ibrutinib response, remained stable during sustained remission, and dropped back toward baseline at progression. Baseline clonality was found to be higher than that of age-matched healthy donors and was strongly correlated with circulating CD8+ T-cell counts.

As regards this clone: Its target antigen remains unknown. Per-base quality was not reported, and no clone a single base away is much larger than it.

V is cut back by 3 bases and J by 5 bases, with 0 bases in the junction unmatched. CDR1 and CDR2 are read off the germline V gene as KGHSH and LQKENI. There are 13 amino acids in the CDR3, from cysteine to phenylalanine inclusive. The retained sequence is limited to the CDR3, 39 bases, with the frame set at the first base. For TCR beta library preparation, roughly 2 micrograms of genomic DNA were extracted from the cryopreserved PBMCs. High-throughput TCR beta sequencing was performed on longitudinal blood samples from CLL patients receiving ibrutinib monotherapy. Patients were enrolled in a phase 2 open-label single-center ibrutinib monotherapy trial.

The sequencing used PBMCs, collected before ibrutinib treatment. The chain is made from TRBV18 and TRBJ1-5, with 8 bases aligning to TRBD1. This clonotype was obtained from a human donor with chronic lymphocytic leukemia. Read as DNA, the sequence is TGTGCCAGCTCACCGGACAGGGATCAGCCCCAGCATTTT. This sequence encodes CASSPDRDQPQHF. The full variable domain, completed from the reference TRBV18 and TRBJ1-5 proteins outside the CDR3, reads NAGVMQNPRHLVRRRGQEARLRCSPMKGHSHVYWYRQLPEEGLKFMVYLQKENIIDESGMPKERFSAEFPKEGPSILRIQQVVRGDSAAYFCASSPDRDQPQHFGDGTRLSIL.